This T cell receptor (beta chain) was sequenced for a study of T-cell reconstitution after alpha-beta-depleted transplantation in children. Unique molecular identifiers were incorporated when the TCRbeta library was constructed. TCRdb reprocessed the PCR reads via MiXCR and lists one record per CDR3 protein. The sample includes approximately 400,000 distinct CDR3 sequences, about a tenth of them seen just once. Germline CDR1 DFQATT, CDR2 SNEGSKA (reference sequence). With V trimmed by 6 bases and J by 5 bases, 8 bases remained unmatched. There are 16 residues in the CDR3. In its sample, this clonotype was seen a few times.

V and J are TRBV20-1 and TRBJ2-2; 14 bases fit TRBD2. The sample in question was PBMCs from the stem cell graft donor, obtained from the stem cell graft. The TCR originated in a human donor who donated a stem cell graft to a child with acute myeloid leukemia. The CDR3 here is CSAGTSGRVLTGELFF. As DNA, the CDR3 is TGCAGTGCCGGGACTAGCGGGAGAGTTTTGACCGGGGAGCTGTTTTTT.